This paragraph covers one T cell receptor (beta chain) sequence. This clone's antigen is unknown. Per-base qualities were not stored, and no clone one base away is much larger. Relative to germline, V is 1 base shorter and J is 9 bases shorter, with 12 bases between their ends. The CDR3 has 13 amino acids, counting the end cysteine and phenylalanine. Only the CDR3 DNA is retained, 39 bases long and in frame from the first base. CDR1 and CDR2 (SGHVS, FQNEAQ) derive from the germline V gene. These data are taken from a study of T cells in lung cancer brain metastases (dated by TCRdb to the late 2010s). Background on the whole study: Most of the roughly 20 patients had a history of tobacco use, with a median of about 36 pack-years. A median interval of 348 days was observed between acquisition of the primary and brain metastasis specimens. The average DNA integrity number was about 3.5 in both primary and metastatic specimens, and the two sites did not differ significantly. The cohort comprised some 20 patients contributing approximately 40 specimens, one primary lung lesion and one brain metastasis each. The median age of the patients at first diagnosis was roughly 60 years, and the group included roughly 9 males and 11 to 12 females. Of the approximately 20 patients, more than 15 received no interval therapy between resection of the primary and resection of the metastasis. The study compared TCR beta CDR3 repertoires of fully resected primary non-small cell lung cancers with those of paired brain metastases. Here is what the overall study found, with its caveats: The study could not control for the effects of preoperative corticosteroids on T cell infiltration in brain metastases. Compared with their paired primaries, brain metastases had significantly fewer unique productive clones (median about 1,500 versus 4,500). DNA fragmentation in FFPE samples may have prevented retrieval of the complete infiltrating T cell repertoire. Most clones were found to be lesion-specific, and limited overlap was observed between paired lesions (mean Morisita index about 0.24). The ten most abundant clones made up a significantly larger repertoire fraction in brain metastases than primaries, suggesting clonal expansion.

Patients had resection either for delayed recurrence of a solitary brain metastasis or for synchronous oligometastatic disease. To avoid including cancers other than NSCLC, any patient with a history of multiple malignancies was excluded. Tumor areas were macrodissected from 4 or 5 deparaffinized approximately 9.2 um unstained sections under guidance from marked H&E slides. All specimens were formalin-fixed and paraffin-embedded (FFPE). Genomic DNA was extracted using the AllPrep DNA/RNA FFPE Kit. Between about 2 and 5.5 ug genomic DNA was input per sample, and equal DNA input was given to paired samples. TCR beta libraries were built with the immunoSEQ hsTCRbeta Kit using multiplexed V and J gene primers in two PCR steps. Pooled libraries, together with positive and negative controls, were sequenced on an Illumina MiSeq with a 100-cycle paired-end protocol. As for the original processing: Raw data were processed by the immunoSEQ vendor into normalized, annotated TCR beta repertoire reports. Richness was defined as unique clones by nucleotide sequence, with iChao1 and Efron-Thisted estimators extrapolating total richness. Pielou's evenness, Simpson's index, top-ten clone proportional abundance, and Morisita overlap index were used to characterize and compare paired lesions. Imported from immuneACCESS, the table was reduced by TCRdb to in-frame sequences with V and J called. These copies leave out some clones; in studies compared against another copy, an unresolved V gene accounts for under half, and the cause of the remainder is not known. V and J calls and clone size are those listed in that table; D and trimming were worked out from the DNA. The sample table holds fewer than 6,500 clones, of which more than 85% were seen once. The biggest ten clones account for approximately 4.1% of the sample.

The V and J genes are TRBV7-8 and TRBJ1-2; D gene: possibly TRBD1, on 5 matching bases. The specimen sequenced was tumor tissue from the primary lung tumor. Reading the label with the study, this specimen's cell subset or site is: primary lung cancer lesion. This TCR came from a man in his sixties or seventies with non-small cell lung cancer. The DNA reads TGTGCCAGCAGCTTAGTGGGGACTCGGCGCTACACCTTC. This is translated as CASSLVGTRRYTF.